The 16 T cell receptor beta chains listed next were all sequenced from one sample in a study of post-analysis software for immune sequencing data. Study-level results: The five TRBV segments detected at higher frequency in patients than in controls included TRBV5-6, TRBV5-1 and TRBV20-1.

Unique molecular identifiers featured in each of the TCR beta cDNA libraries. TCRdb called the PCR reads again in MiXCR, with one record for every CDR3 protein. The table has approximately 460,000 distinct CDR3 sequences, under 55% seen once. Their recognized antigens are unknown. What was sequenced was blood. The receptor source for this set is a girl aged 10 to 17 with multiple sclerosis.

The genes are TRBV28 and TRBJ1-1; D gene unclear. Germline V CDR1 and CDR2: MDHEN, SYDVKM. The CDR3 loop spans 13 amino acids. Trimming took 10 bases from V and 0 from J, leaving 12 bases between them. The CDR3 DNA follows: TGTGCCACATCAGCGAACCTGAACACTGAAGCTTTCTTT. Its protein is CATSANLNTEAFF. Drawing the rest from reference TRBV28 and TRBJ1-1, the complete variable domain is DVKVTQSSRYLVKRTGEKVFLECVQDMDHENMFWYRQDPGLGLRLIYFSYDVKMKEKGDIPEGYSVSREKKERFSLILESASTNQTSMYLCATSANLNTEAFFGQGTRLTVV.

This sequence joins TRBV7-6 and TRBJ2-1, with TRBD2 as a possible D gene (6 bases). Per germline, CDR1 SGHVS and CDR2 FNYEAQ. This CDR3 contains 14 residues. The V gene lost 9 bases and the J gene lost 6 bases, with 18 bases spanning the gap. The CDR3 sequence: CASSGGALFNEQFF. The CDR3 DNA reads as TGTGCCAGTAGCGGAGGGGCGCTATTCAATGAGCAGTTCTTC.

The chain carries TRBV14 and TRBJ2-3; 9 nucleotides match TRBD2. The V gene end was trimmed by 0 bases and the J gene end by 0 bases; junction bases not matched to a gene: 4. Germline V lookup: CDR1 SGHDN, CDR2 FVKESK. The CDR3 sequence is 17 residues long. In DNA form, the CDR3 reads TGTGCCAGCAGCCAAGATCGCGGGAGGGCCAGCACAGATACGCAGTATTTT. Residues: CASSQDRGRASTDTQYF.

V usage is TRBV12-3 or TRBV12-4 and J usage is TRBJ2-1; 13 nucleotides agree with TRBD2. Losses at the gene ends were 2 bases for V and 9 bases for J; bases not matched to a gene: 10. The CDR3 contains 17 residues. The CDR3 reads CASSLRSGLAGAGEQFF. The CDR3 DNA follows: TGTGCCAGCAGTTTACGGTCAGGACTAGCGGGAGCAGGTGAGCAGTTCTTC.

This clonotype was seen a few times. CDR3: CSARLLAGGETQYF. The CDR3 bases are TGCAGTGCTAGACTCCTAGCGGGAGGGGAGACCCAGTACTTC. This chain connects TRBV20-1 to TRBJ2-5, with 12 bases aligning to TRBD2. V shed 2 bases and J 5 bases; nucleotides not matched to a gene: 3. Germline V gene lookup returns CDR1 DFQATT and CDR2 SNEGSKA (reference sequence). The CDR3 contains 14 residues.

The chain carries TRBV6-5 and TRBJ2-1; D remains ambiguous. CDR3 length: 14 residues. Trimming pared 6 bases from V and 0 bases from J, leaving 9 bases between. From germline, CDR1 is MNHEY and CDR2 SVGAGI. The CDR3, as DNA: TGTGCCAGCAGGCCTTCAAGCTCCTACAATGAGCAGTTCTTC. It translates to CASRPSSSYNEQFF.

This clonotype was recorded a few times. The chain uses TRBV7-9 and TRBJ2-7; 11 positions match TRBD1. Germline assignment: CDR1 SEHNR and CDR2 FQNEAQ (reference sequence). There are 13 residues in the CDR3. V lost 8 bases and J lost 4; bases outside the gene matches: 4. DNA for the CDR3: TGTGCCAGCGGACAGGGGGCCCTTTACGAGCAGTACTTC. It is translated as CASGQGALYEQYF.

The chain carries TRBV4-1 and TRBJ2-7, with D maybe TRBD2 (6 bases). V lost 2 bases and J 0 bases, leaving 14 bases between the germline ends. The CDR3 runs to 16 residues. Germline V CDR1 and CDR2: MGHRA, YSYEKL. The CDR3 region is CASSQLPQRASYEQYF. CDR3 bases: TGCGCCAGCAGCCAATTGCCCCAGCGGGCCTCCTACGAGCAGTACTTC.

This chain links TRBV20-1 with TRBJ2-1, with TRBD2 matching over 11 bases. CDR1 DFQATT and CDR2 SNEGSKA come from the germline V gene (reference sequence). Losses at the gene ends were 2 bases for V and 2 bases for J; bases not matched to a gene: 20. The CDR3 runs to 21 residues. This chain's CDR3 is CSARFLAVTSGINFTYNEQFF. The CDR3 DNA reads TGCAGTGCTAGATTTTTAGCGGTGACTAGCGGGATAAACTTTACCTACAATGAGCAGTTCTTC.

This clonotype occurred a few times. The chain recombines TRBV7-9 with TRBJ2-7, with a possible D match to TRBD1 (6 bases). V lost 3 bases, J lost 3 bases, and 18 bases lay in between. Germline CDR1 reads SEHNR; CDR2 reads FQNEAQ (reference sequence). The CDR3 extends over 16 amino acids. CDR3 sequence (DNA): TGTGCCAGCAGCTTTGAATTAGGGGGACAAAGCTACGAGCAGTACTTC. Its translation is CASSFELGGQSYEQYF.

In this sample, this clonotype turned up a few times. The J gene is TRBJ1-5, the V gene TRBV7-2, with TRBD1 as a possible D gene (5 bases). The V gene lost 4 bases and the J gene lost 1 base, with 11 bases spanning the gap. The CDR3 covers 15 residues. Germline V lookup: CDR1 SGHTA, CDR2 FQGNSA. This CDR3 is CASSSTGESNQPQHF. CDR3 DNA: TGTGCCAGCAGCTCAACAGGAGAGAGCAATCAGCCCCAGCATTTT. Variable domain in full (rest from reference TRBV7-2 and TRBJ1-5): GAGVSQSPSNKVTEKGKDVELRCDPISGHTALYWYRQSLGQGLEFLIYFQGNSAPDKSGLPSDRFSAERTGGSVSTLTIQRTQQEDSAVYLCASSSTGESNQPQHFGDGTRLSIL.

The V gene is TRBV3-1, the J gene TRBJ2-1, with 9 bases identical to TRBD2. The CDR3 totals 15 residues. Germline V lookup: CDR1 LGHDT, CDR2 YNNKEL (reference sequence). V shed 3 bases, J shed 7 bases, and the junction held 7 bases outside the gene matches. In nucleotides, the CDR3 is TGTGCCAGCAGCCAGAGTGGGCTAGCGGGAAATGAGCAGTTCTTC. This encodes CASSQSGLAGNEQFF.

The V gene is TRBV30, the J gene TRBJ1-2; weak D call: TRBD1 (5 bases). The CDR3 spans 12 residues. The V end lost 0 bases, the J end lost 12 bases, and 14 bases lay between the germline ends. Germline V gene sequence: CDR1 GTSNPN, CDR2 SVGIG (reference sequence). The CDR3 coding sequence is TGTGCCTGGAGTGTTCCCATGGGGCCTCACACCTTC. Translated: CAWSVPMGPHTF.

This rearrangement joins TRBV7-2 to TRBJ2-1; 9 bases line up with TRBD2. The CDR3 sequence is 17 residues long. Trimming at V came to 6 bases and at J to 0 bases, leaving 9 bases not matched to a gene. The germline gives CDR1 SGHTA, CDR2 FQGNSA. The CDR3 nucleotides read TGTGCCAGCAGTCGAGTAGCGGGAGTTAGCTCCTACAATGAGCAGTTCTTC. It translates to CASSRVAGVSSYNEQFF.

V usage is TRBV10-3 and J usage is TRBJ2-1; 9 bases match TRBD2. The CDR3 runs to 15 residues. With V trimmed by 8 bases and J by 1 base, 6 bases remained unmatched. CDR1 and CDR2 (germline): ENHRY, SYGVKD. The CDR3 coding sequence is TGTGCCATCGGGGCTAGCGGGATATCCTACAATGAGCAGTTCTTC. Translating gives CAIGASGISYNEQFF.

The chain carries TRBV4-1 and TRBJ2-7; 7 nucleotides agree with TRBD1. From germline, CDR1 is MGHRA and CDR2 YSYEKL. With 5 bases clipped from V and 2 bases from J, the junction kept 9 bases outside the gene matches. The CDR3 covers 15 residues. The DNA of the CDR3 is TGCGCCAGCAGCTCATACACAGGGGACACCTACGAGCAGTACTTC. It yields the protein CASSSYTGDTYEQYF.